Each of the 15 T cell receptor beta chains below was sequenced from the same sample in a study of HIV-infected patients and healthy controls. The repertoire came from unfractionated whole blood and reflected all unsorted peripheral T cells. cDNA was made from 500 ng RNA using alpha and beta constant primers. Alpha and beta chain libraries were made separately by chain-specific third strand synthesis with multiplexing indices. TCRdb redid the calling of the 5' RACE reads with MiXCR, one entry per CDR3 protein. The profile shows about 5,800 distinct CDR3 sequences, roughly 10% of them singletons. Source: blood, taken before antiretroviral therapy. These receptors originate from an adult with HIV infection.

This clonotype is termed medium-sized. The rearrangement joins TRBV6-7 to TRBJ2-4; D is tentatively TRBD1 or TRBD2 (5 bases each). TRBV6-7 is classed as an ORF, of uncertain function. Trimming took 0 bases from V and 0 from J, leaving 12 bases between them. The length of the CDR3 is 17 residues. CDR3 in DNA: TGTGCCAGCAGTTACTCGCAGGGACCGCTAGCCAAAAACATTCAGTACTTC. Its protein product is CASSYSQGPLAKNIQYF.

This clonotype was counted a few times. This sequence joins TRBV5-1 and TRBJ2-1; tentative D call: TRBD1 (5 bases). Germline V gene lookup returns CDR1 SGHRS and CDR2 YFSETQ. The CDR3 sequence is 13 residues long. V was pared by 4 bases and J by 5 bases, with 10 bases between. CDR3 amino acids: CASSDGQNNEQFF. The DNA of the CDR3 is TGCGCCAGCAGCGACGGACAAAACAATGAGCAGTTCTTC. Looking up the rest from reference TRBV5-1 and TRBJ2-1 gives the full variable domain: KAGVTQTPRYLIKTRGQQVTLSCSPISGHRSVSWYQQTPGQGLQFLFEYFSETQRNKGNFPGRFSGRQFSNSRSEMNVSTLELGDSALYLCASSDGQNNEQFFGPGTRLTVL.

This clonotype is termed medium-sized. The rearrangement joins TRBV6-5 to TRBJ2-5; 11 nucleotides align to TRBD2. There are 15 residues in the CDR3. The germline CDR1 and CDR2 sequences are MNHEY and SVGAGI. V lost 4 bases to trimming and J lost 9 bases; unmatched junction nucleotides: 10. As DNA, the CDR3 is TGTGCCAGCAGTTCGACTAGCGGGGTAAAAATGGCCCAGTACTTC. Translation gives CASSSTSGVKMAQYF.

By sample fraction, this clonotype is medium-sized. As DNA, the CDR3 is TGCGCCAGCAGCCAAGAAATTGCAGAGTCCTCGTCGCGTACCCATGAGCAGTTCTTC. This encodes CASSQEIAESSSRTHEQFF. This chain connects TRBV4-1 to TRBJ2-1; D is unclear. Germline CDR1 is MGHRA and CDR2 is YSYEKL. This CDR3 is 19 amino acids long. Between the trimmed V and J ends, which lost 0 bases and 8 bases, there was a span of 26 bases.

V usage is TRBV19 and J usage is TRBJ2-1; TRBD2 matches 7 bases. The CDR3 is made up of 15 amino acids. The V segment lost 4 bases and the J segment 3 bases; nucleotides outside the gene matches: 6. Germline CDR1 LNHDA, CDR2 SQIVND (reference sequence). The DNA for the CDR3 is TGTGCCAGTAGTACCGGACTAGTTATCTACAATGAGCAGTTCTTC. Protein product: CASSTGLVIYNEQFF. Full variable domain (rest looked up from reference TRBV19 and TRBJ2-1): DGGITQSPKYLFRKEGQNVTLSCEQNLNHDAMYWYRQDPGQGLRLIYYSQIVNDFQKGDIAEGYSVSREKKESFPLTVTSAQKNPTAFYLCASSTGLVIYNEQFFGPGTRLTVL.

In its sample, this clonotype ranks as medium-sized. The chain couples TRBV6-5 to TRBJ2-6; D gene uncertain. V was clipped by 6 bases and J by 0 bases, with 9 bases between them. The germline gives CDR1 MNHEY, CDR2 SVGAGI. The CDR3 runs 15 residues. CDR3 region: CASRRKSSGANVLTF. CDR3 nucleotides: TGTGCCAGCAGGCGCAAGAGCTCTGGGGCCAACGTCCTGACTTTC.

V is TRBV6-5 and J is TRBJ1-1; TRBD1 might be the D (5 bases). The V end was cut by 7 bases, the J end by 1 base, with 19 bases between. The CDR3 sequence is 16 residues long. The germline gives CDR1 MNHEY, CDR2 SVGAGI. The chain's CDR3 is CASTLYGDGQNTEAFF. CDR3 bases: TGTGCCAGCACCCTATATGGGGACGGACAGAACACTGAAGCTTTCTTT.

The chain links TRBV27 to TRBJ1-4, with D possibly being TRBD1 (5 bases). There are 15 residues in the CDR3. CDR1 and CDR2 (germline): MNHEY, SMNVEV (reference sequence). The germline V and J ends were trimmed by 3 bases and 10 bases, with 18 bases remaining between them. The CDR3 loop reads CASSLQTAGARKLFF. CDR3 nucleotides: TGTGCCAGCAGTTTGCAGACAGCCGGGGCCCGAAAACTGTTTTTT.

By share of the sample, this clonotype is medium-sized. This chain uses TRBV7-9 with TRBJ1-5; D is perhaps TRBD1 (6 bases). This CDR3 spans 18 amino acids. V lost 4 bases, J lost 7 bases, and 26 bases lay in between. In germline, CDR1 is SEHNR, CDR2 FQNEAQ (reference sequence). CDR3 residues: CASSYPTIGGRGMQPQHF. The CDR3 nucleotides are TGTGCCAGCAGCTACCCTACGATAGGGGGGCGAGGAATGCAGCCCCAGCATTTT. Using reference TRBV7-9 and TRBJ1-5 for the parts outside the CDR3, the full variable domain is DTGVSQNPRHKITKRGQNVTFRCDPISEHNRLYWYRQTLGQGPEFLTYFQNEAQLEKSRLLSDRFSAERPKGSFSTLEIQRTEQGDSAMYLCASSYPTIGGRGMQPQHFGDGTRLSIL.

This clonotype has ten or more counts. The genes are TRBV7-9 and TRBJ2-2; 10 nucleotides match TRBD1. The CDR3 length is 16 residues. V gave up 4 bases and J gave up 8 bases; unmatched junction bases: 10. Germline V gives CDR1 SEHNR, CDR2 FQNEAQ (reference sequence). The CDR3 DNA follows: TGTGCCAGCAGCTACCCCGGGACAGGGGTCTTAGGGGAGCTGTTTTTT. Translating it yields CASSYPGTGVLGELFF.

The chain couples TRBV7-8 to TRBJ1-1; D is ambiguous. The CDR3 sequence is 13 residues long. Trimming took 5 bases from V and 3 from J, leaving 10 bases between them. Looked up from germline, CDR1 is SGHVS and CDR2 is FQNEAQ. CDR3 DNA sequence: TGTGCCAGCAGCAATCAACGGGACACTGAAGCTTTCTTT. It specifies CASSNQRDTEAFF.

This clonotype appeared a few times. The chain uses TRBV4-2 and TRBJ1-1, with a tentative D call TRBD1 (6 bases). The CDR3 extends over 14 amino acids. V was clipped by 1 base and J by 3 bases, with 9 bases between them. CDR1 is LGHNA and CDR2 is YNFKEQ in the germline V gene. The CDR3 region has the DNA TGTGCCAGCAGCCAAGGCACAGGGCACACTGAAGCTTTCTTT. This encodes CASSQGTGHTEAFF.

This clonotype is deemed medium-sized. V usage is TRBV27 and J usage is TRBJ2-7, with unresolved D. V lost 2 bases, J lost 0 bases, and 11 bases lay in between. Germline loops: CDR1 MNHEY, CDR2 SMNVEV (reference sequence). The CDR3 totals 15 residues. The CDR3 nucleotides read TGTGCCAGCAGTTTAATTCCGGCCAACTCCTACGAGCAGTACTTC. It is translated as CASSLIPANSYEQYF.

In this sample, this clonotype is medium-sized. The chain recombines TRBV29-1 with TRBJ1-1, with D possibly TRBD1 on 5 matching bases. V lost 7 bases and J 7 bases, leaving 16 bases between the germline ends. Germline V gene lookup returns CDR1 SQVTM and CDR2 ANQGSEA. This CDR3 comprises 12 residues. The DNA of the CDR3 is TGCAGCGCTTCGGGCGGGGGTAATGAAGCTTTCTTT. Translation: CSASGGGNEAFF.

This clonotype was counted many times. The rearrangement joins TRBV20-1 to TRBJ1-1, with TRBD1 identical over 7 bases. The J segment lost 7 bases and the V segment lost 4 bases, leaving 15 bases of the junction unmatched. Germline loops: CDR1 DFQATT, CDR2 SNEGSKA (reference sequence). This CDR3 has 15 residues. CDR3 amino acids: CSAKRPGTEAGEAFF. The CDR3 bases are TGCAGTGCTAAAAGACCGGGGACAGAGGCCGGTGAAGCTTTCTTT.